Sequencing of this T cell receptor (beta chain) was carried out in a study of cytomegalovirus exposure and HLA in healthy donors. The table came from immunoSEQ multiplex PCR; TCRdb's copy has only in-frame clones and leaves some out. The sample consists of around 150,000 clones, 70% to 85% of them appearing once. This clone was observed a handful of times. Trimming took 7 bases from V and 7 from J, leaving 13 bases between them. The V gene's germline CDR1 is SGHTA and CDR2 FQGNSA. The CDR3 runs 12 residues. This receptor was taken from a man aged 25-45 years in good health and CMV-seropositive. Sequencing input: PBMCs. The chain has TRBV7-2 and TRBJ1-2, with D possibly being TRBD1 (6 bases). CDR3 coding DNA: TGTGCCAGCAACCTACAGGGCGGTGGCTACACCTTC. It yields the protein CASNLQGGGYTF.